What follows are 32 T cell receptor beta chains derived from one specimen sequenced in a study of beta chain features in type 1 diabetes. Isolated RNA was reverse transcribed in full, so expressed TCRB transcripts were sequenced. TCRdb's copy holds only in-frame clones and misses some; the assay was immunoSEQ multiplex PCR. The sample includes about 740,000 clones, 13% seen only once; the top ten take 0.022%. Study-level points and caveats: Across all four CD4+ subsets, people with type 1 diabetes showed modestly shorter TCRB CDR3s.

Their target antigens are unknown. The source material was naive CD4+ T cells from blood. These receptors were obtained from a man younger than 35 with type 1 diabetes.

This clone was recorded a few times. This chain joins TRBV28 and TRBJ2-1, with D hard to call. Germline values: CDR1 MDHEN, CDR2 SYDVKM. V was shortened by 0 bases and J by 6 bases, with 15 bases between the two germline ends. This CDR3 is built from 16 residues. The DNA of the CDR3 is TGTGCCAGCAGTTTATGGGGGATGGGGTCATCCAATGAGCAGTTCTTC. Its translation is CASSLWGMGSSNEQFF.

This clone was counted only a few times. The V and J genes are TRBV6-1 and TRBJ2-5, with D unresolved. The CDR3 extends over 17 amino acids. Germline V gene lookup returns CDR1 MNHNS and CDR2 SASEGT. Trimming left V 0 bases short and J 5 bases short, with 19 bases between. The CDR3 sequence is CASSEAILAAIPETQYF. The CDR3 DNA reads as TGTGCCAGCAGTGAAGCGATACTGGCAGCGATACCTGAGACCCAGTACTTC.

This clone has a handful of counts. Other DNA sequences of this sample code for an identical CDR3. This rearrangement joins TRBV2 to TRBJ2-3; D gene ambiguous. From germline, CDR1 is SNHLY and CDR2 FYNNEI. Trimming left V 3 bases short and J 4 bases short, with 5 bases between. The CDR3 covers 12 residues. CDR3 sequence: CASSDGADTQYF. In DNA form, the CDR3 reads TGTGCCAGCAGTGATGGAGCAGATACGCAGTATTTT.

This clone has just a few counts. CDR3 sequence (DNA): TGTGCCAGCAGCTTTCGGACTATCCCTTTCTCTGGGGCCAACGTCCTGACTTTC. Protein sequence: CASSFRTIPFSGANVLTF. The J gene is TRBJ2-6, the V gene TRBV9, with D possibly being TRBD2 (6 bases). The germline V gene has CDR1 SGDLS and CDR2 YYNGEE. Trimming removed 4 bases from V and 0 bases from J, with 17 bases in between. This CDR3 has 18 residues.

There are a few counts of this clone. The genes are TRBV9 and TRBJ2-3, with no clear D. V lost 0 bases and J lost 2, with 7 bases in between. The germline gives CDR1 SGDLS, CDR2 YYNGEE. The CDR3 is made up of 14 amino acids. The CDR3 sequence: CASSVVAYTDTQYF. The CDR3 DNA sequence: TGTGCCAGCAGCGTAGTAGCTTACACAGATACGCAGTATTTT.

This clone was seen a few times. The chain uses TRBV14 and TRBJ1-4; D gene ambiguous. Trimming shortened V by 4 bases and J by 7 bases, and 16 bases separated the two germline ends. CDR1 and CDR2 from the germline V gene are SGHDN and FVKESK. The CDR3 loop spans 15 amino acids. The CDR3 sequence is CASSPMGSTREKLFF. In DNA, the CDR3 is TGTGCCAGCAGCCCCATGGGGAGTACGCGTGAAAAACTGTTTTTT.

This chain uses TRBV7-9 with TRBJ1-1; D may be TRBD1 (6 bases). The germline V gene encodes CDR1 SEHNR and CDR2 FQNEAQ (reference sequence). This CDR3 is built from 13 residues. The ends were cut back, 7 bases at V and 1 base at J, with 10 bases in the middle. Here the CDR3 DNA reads TGTGCCAGCACCTCCAGGGGGAACACTGAAGCTTTCTTT. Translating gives CASTSRGNTEAFF.

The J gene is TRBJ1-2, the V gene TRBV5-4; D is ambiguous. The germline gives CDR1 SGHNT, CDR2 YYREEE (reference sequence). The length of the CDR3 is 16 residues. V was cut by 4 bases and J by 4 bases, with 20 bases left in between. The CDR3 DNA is TGTGCCAGCAGCCTGGGAGGACCAGGAATAGTCTATGGCTACACCTTC. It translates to CASSLGGPGIVYGYTF.

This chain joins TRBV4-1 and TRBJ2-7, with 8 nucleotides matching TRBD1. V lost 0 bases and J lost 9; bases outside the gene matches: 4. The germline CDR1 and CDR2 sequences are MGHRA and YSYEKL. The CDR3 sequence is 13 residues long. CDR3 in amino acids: CASSQDRTGRQYF. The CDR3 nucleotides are TGCGCCAGCAGCCAAGATAGGACAGGGCGGCAGTACTTC.

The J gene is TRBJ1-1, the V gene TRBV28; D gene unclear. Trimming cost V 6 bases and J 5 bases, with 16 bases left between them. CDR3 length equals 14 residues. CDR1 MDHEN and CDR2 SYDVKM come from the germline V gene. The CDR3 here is CASSPGQEPTEAFF. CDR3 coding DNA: TGTGCCAGCAGCCCGGGCCAGGAGCCAACTGAAGCTTTCTTT.

CDR3 residues: CASGLVGRAQYF. The CDR3 DNA follows: TGTGCTAGTGGTTTGGTGGGCCGGGCCCAGTACTTC. The V and J genes are TRBV12-5 and TRBJ2-5; D call uncertain. The CDR3 is made up of 12 amino acids. Between the trimmed V and J ends, which lost 0 bases and 9 bases, there was a span of 8 bases. Germline V gene lookup returns CDR1 LGHNT and CDR2 FRNRAP.

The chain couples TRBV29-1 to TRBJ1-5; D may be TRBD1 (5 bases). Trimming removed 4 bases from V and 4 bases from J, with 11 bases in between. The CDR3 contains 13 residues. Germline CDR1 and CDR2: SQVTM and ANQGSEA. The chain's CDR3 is CSVVAGQNQPQHF. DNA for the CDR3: TGCAGCGTTGTGGCAGGACAAAATCAGCCCCAGCATTTT. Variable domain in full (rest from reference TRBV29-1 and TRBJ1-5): SAVISQKPSRDICQRGTSLTIQCQVDSQVTMMFWYRQQPGQSLTLIATANQGSEATYESGFVIDKFPISRPNLTFSTLTVSNMSPEDSSIYLCSVVAGQNQPQHFGDGTRLSIL.

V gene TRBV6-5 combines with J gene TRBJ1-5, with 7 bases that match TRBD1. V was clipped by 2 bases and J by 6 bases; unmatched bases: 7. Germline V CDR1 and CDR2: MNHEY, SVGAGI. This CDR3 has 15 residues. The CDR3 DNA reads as TGTGCCAGCAGTTACGGGCAGGGGGTGGGTCAGCCCCAGCATTTT. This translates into CASSYGQGVGQPQHF.

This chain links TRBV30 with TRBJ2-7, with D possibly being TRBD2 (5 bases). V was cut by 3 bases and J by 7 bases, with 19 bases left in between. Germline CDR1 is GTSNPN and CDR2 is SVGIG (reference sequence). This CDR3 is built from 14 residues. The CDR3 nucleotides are TGTGCCTGGAGCCCAGGACTGGTAGAAAAGGAGCAGTACTTC. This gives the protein CAWSPGLVEKEQYF.

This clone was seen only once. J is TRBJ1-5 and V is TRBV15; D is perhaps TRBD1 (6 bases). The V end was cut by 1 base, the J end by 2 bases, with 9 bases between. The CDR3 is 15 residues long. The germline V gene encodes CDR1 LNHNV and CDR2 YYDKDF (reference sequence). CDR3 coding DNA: TGTGCCACCAGCAGAGGATCAGGGGGCAATCAGCCCCAGCATTTT. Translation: CATSRGSGGNQPQHF.

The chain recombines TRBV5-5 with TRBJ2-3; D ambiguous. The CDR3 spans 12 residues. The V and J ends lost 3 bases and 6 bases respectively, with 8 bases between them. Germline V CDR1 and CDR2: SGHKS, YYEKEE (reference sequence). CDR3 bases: TGTGCCAGCAGCTCACCGGCCGATACGCAGTATTTT. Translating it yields CASSSPADTQYF. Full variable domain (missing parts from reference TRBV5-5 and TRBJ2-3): DAGVTQSPTHLIKTRGQQVTLRCSPISGHKSVSWYQQVLGQGPQFIFQYYEKEERGRGNFPDRFSARQFPNYSSELNVNALLLGDSALYLCASSSPADTQYFGPGTRLTVL.

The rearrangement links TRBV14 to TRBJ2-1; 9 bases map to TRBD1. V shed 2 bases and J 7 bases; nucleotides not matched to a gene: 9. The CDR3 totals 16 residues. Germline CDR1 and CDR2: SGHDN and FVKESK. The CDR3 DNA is TGTGCCAGCAGCCAAATCCGGGACAGGGCCGAGAATGAGCAGTTCTTC. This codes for CASSQIRDRAENEQFF.

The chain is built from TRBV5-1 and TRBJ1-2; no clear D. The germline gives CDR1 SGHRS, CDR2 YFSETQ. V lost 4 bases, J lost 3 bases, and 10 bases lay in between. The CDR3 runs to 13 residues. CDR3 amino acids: CASSTYNDYGYTF. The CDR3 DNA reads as TGCGCCAGCAGCACCTACAACGACTATGGCTACACCTTC.

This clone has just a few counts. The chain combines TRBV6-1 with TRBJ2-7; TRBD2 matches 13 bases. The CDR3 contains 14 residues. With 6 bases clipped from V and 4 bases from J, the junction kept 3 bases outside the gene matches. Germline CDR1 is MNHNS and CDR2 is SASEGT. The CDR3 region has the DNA TGTGCCAGCAGACCGACTAGCGGGGGGTACGAGCAGTACTTC. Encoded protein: CASRPTSGGYEQYF.

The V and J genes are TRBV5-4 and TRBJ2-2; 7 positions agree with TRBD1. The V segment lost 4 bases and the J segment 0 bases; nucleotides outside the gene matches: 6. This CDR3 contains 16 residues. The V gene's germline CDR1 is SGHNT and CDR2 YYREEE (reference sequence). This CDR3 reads CASSAWTGTNTGELFF. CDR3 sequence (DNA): TGTGCCAGCAGCGCTTGGACAGGAACGAACACCGGGGAGCTGTTTTTT.

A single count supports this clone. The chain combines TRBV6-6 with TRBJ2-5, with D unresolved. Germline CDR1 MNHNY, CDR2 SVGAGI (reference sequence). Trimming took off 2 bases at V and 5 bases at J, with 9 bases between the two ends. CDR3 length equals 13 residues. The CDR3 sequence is CASSYRMGETQYF. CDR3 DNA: TGTGCCAGCAGTTACCGAATGGGGGAGACCCAGTACTTC.

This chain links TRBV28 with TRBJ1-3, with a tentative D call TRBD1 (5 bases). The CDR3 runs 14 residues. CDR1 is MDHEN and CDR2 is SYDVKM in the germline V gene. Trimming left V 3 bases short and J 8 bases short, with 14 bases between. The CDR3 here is CASSFGTNRYTIYF. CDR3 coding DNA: TGTGCCAGCAGTTTTGGGACTAATAGGTACACCATATATTTT.

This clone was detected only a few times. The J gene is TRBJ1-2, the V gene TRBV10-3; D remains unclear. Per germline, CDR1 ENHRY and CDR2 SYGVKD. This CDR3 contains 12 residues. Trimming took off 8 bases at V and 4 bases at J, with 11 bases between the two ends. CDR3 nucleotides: TGTGCCATCCAAGCCGAGGGCTATGGCTACACCTTC. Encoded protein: CAIQAEGYGYTF.

The CDR3 reads CASSVHGQGATEAFF. The CDR3 bases are TGTGCCAGCAGTGTTCATGGACAGGGGGCGACTGAAGCTTTCTTT. The gene calls are TRBV28 and TRBJ1-1, with TRBD1 matching over 11 bases. J was trimmed by 5 bases and V by 5 bases; bases with no gene match: 7. The length of the CDR3 is 15 residues. CDR1 is MDHEN, CDR2 SYDVKM, per germline.

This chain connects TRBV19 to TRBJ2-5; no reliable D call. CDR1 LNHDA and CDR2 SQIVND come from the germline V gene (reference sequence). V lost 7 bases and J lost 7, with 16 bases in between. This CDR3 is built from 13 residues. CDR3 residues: CASTDPQVGTQYF. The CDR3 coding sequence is TGTGCCAGTACCGACCCTCAAGTAGGGACCCAGTACTTC.

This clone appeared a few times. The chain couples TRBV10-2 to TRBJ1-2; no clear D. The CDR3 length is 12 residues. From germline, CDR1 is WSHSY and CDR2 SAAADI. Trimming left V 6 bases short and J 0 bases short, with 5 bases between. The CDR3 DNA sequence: TGCGCCAGCAGCGAACCTAACTATGGCTACACCTTC. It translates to CASSEPNYGYTF.

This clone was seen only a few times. The CDR3, as DNA: TGTGCCTGGAGTGTAGGAGGGGGCGCAGTTGAAGCTTTCTTT. Protein product: CAWSVGGGAVEAFF. The chain joins TRBV30 to TRBJ1-1; TRBD1 aligns across 7 bases. Germline trimming cut 0 bases from V and 7 bases from J; bases unmatched to any gene: 8. This CDR3 has 14 residues. Germline assignment: CDR1 GTSNPN and CDR2 SVGIG (reference sequence).

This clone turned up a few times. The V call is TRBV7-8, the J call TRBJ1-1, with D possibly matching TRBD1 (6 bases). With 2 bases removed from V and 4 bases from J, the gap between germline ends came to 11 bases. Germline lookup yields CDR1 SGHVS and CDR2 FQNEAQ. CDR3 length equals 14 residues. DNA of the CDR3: TGTGCCAGCAGCTTACAGGGGCTTGGCACTGAAGCTTTCTTT. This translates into CASSLQGLGTEAFF. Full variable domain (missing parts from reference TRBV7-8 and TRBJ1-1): GAGVSQSPRYKVAKRGQDVALRCDPISGHVSLFWYQQALGQGPEFLTYFQNEAQLDKSGLPSDRFFAERPEGSVSTLKIQRTQQEDSAVYLCASSLQGLGTEAFFGQGTRLTVV.

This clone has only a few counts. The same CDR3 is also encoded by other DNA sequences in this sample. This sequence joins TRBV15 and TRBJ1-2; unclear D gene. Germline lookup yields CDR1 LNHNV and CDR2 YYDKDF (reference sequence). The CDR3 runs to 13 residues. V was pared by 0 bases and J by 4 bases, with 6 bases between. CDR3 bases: TGTGCCACCAGCAGAGATACCAGCTATGGCTACACCTTC. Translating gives CATSRDTSYGYTF.

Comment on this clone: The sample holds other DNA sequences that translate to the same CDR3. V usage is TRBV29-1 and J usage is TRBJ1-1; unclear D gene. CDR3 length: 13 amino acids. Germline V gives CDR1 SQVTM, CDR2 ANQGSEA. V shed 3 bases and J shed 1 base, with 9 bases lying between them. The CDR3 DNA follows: TGCAGCGTTGACAACGGCCGGAACACTGAAGCTTTCTTT. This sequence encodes CSVDNGRNTEAFF.

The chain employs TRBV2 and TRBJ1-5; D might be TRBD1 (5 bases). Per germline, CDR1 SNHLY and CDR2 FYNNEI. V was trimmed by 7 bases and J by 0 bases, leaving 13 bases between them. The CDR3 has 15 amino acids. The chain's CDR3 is CASTLGRYSNQPQHF. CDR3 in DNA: TGTGCCAGCACCTTGGGGCGGTATAGCAATCAGCCCCAGCATTTT.

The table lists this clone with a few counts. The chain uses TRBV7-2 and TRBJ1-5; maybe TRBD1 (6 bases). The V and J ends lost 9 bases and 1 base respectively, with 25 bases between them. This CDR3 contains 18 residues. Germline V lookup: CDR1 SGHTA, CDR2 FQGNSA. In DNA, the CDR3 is TGTGCCAGGGTGTGGTACGAGGAGGGGGTTTTAAGCAATCAGCCCCAGCATTTT. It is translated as CARVWYEEGVLSNQPQHF.